The 14 T cell receptor beta chains reported below all come from one sample, sequenced in a study of cytomegalovirus exposure and HLA in healthy donors. 60 Vbeta and 13 Jbeta primers were used in PCR. TCRdb's table, derived via immunoSEQ multiplex PCR, lists solely in-frame clones and lacks some. Of roughly 120,000 clones in the sample, roughly 63% were seen once. The source material was PBMCs. Source of these receptors: a middle-aged man in good health and CMV-seropositive.

This rearrangement joins TRBV6-1 to TRBJ2-5, with 10 nucleotides matching TRBD1. Trimming at V came to 7 bases and at J to 4 bases, leaving 3 bases not matched to a gene. The CDR3 runs to 13 residues. The germline gives CDR1 MNHNS, CDR2 SASEGT. CDR3 coding DNA: TGTGCCAGCACACGGGACAGGGGAGAGACCCAGTACTTC. The encoded protein is CASTRDRGETQYF.

The rearrangement links TRBV2 to TRBJ1-2, with D perhaps TRBD1 (5 bases). Trimming left V 6 bases short and J 11 bases short, with 28 bases between. CDR1 and CDR2 from the germline V gene are SNHLY and FYNNEI. The CDR3 loop spans 16 amino acids. As DNA, the CDR3 is TGTGCCAGCAGACTATCGCGGACAACCTCCCCTATTGGTTACACCTTC. Its protein is CASRLSRTTSPIGYTF.

This chain joins TRBV5-1 and TRBJ2-1, with TRBD1 identical over 7 bases. CDR3 size: 13 residues. V shed 7 bases, J shed 8 bases, and the junction held 9 bases outside the gene matches. Germline-derived CDR1 and CDR2 are SGHRS and YFSETQ. As DNA, the CDR3 is TGCGCCAGCCGGGACAGTCCTTACGATGAGCAGTTCTTC. It yields the protein CASRDSPYDEQFF.

This sequence joins TRBV19 and TRBJ1-5, with TRBD1 matching 7 bases. The CDR3 spans 16 residues. V shed 7 bases, J shed 5 bases, and the junction held 14 bases outside the gene matches. Germline loops: CDR1 LNHDA, CDR2 SQIVND (reference sequence). CDR3 protein: CASIQTQGVLDQPQHF. CDR3 nucleotides: TGTGCCAGTATCCAGACTCAGGGGGTGTTGGATCAGCCCCAGCATTTT.

The chain has TRBV6-6 and TRBJ1-6; D not resolved. The ends were cut back, 2 bases at V and 8 bases at J, with 16 bases in the middle. The CDR3 contains 16 residues. The germline gives CDR1 MNHNY, CDR2 SVGAGI (reference sequence). The CDR3 is CASSYAREGRDSPLHF. The CDR3 DNA reads TGTGCCAGCAGTTACGCCCGGGAGGGAAGGGATTCACCCCTCCACTTT.

This clone was detected only a few times. The chain combines TRBV27 with TRBJ2-1; TRBD2 agrees at 10 bases. Per the germline V gene, CDR1 is MNHEY and CDR2 is SMNVEV (reference sequence). The CDR3 is 15 amino acids. V shed 6 bases, J shed 4 bases, and the junction held 6 bases outside the gene matches. CDR3 amino acids: CASSSLAGPYNEQFF. The DNA for the CDR3 is TGTGCCAGCAGCTCACTAGCGGGACCTTACAATGAGCAGTTCTTC.

The V call is TRBV7-8, the J call TRBJ1-1, with a tentative D call TRBD1 (5 bases). Germline V gene lookup returns CDR1 SGHVS and CDR2 FQNEAQ. The V and J ends lost 1 base and 3 bases respectively, with 9 bases between them. The CDR3 length is 14 residues. The CDR3 sequence: CASSLVGRDTEAFF. CDR3 coding DNA: TGTGCCAGCAGCTTAGTGGGCAGGGACACTGAAGCTTTCTTT.

The table lists this clone with a few counts. This rearrangement joins TRBV10-3 to TRBJ1-2, with D maybe TRBD1 (5 bases). Per the germline V gene, CDR1 is ENHRY and CDR2 is SYGVKD. The CDR3 contains 15 residues. Trimming removed 0 bases from V and 4 bases from J, with 12 bases in between. In nucleotides, the CDR3 is TGTGCCATCAGTGAGTCCCCAGGGTATTTCTATGGCTACACCTTC. Protein: CAISESPGYFYGYTF.

J is TRBJ2-1 and V is TRBV27, with no clear D. The CDR3 runs to 11 residues. V was clipped by 4 bases and J by 6 bases, with 4 bases between them. The germline CDR1 and CDR2 sequences are MNHEY and SMNVEV (reference sequence). CDR3 DNA: TGTGCCAGCAGTTCGTCCAATGAGCAGTTCTTC. The encoded protein is CASSSSNEQFF.

This rearrangement joins TRBV15 to TRBJ1-5; D not certain. The CDR3 has 13 amino acids. Between the trimmed V and J ends, which lost 0 bases and 4 bases, there was a span of 4 bases. The V gene's germline CDR1 is LNHNV and CDR2 YYDKDF (reference sequence). This CDR3 reads CATSRDGNQPQHF. The CDR3, as DNA: TGTGCCACCAGCAGAGACGGGAATCAGCCCCAGCATTTT.

The chain links TRBV6-4 to TRBJ1-5; D remains ambiguous. Trimming removed 5 bases from V and 15 bases from J, with 20 bases in between. There are 13 residues in the CDR3. Germline V gene lookup returns CDR1 MRHNA and CDR2 SNTAGT. In DNA, the CDR3 is TGTGCCAGCAGTCCGACCGGAGGACCGCCGTCGCATTTT. Translation gives CASSPTGGPPSHF.

Note on this clone: This sample includes further DNA sequences coding for the same CDR3. V and J are TRBV5-4 and TRBJ1-2; possible D gene TRBD1, 6 bases. Per germline, CDR1 SGHNT and CDR2 YYREEE (reference sequence). Trimming removed 4 bases from V and 2 bases from J, with 9 bases in between. The CDR3 length is 13 residues. This CDR3 is CASSPDRNYGYTF. CDR3 in DNA: TGTGCCAGCAGCCCTGACAGGAACTATGGCTACACCTTC.

V gene TRBV6-1 combines with J gene TRBJ1-3; D gene unclear. This CDR3 region has 15 residues. CDR1 is MNHNS and CDR2 is SASEGT in the germline V gene. The V and J ends lost 2 bases and 0 bases respectively, with 8 bases between them. The CDR3 DNA reads TGTGCCAGCAGTGAACACCTGAGCTCTGGAAACACCATATATTTT. Translating it yields CASSEHLSSGNTIYF.

The rearrangement links TRBV29-1 to TRBJ2-1, with D perhaps TRBD2 (6 bases). Trimming took 6 bases from V and 12 from J, leaving 21 bases between them. The CDR3 covers 13 residues. Germline V CDR1 and CDR2: SQVTM, ANQGSEA. As DNA, the CDR3 is TGCAGCGTGGGGAGGACCACGGGAATATGGCAGTTCTTC. Translating gives CSVGRTTGIWQFF.